One sample yielded the 18 T cell receptor beta chains listed below, sequenced in a study of CD8+CD57+ T cells in acquired aplastic anemia. According to the study, genomic DNA was the template for TCR beta VDJ and CDR3 profiling. TCRdb processed the reads anew with MiXCR; each CDR3 protein has one entry. Here the sample spans 350,000 to 450,000 distinct CDR3 sequences, under 80% being singletons. Material: sorted CD4+, CD8+, or CD8+CD57+ T cells (not recorded which) from PBMCs. Receptors originate from a human donor in good health, serving as a control.

This clonotype has a handful of counts. This may come from a read error, since a much larger clone is one base off. This rearrangement joins TRBV10-1 to TRBJ1-2; tentatively, D is TRBD1 (5 bases). The CDR3 runs to 15 residues. Germline values: CDR1 WNHNN, CDR2 SYGVQD (reference sequence). CDR3 nucleotides: TGTGCCAGCAGCGTGGGGCCTACAGAAAACTATGGCTACACCTTC. This gives the protein CASSVGPTENYGYTF.

This chain uses TRBV9 with TRBJ2-7; 8 bases agree with TRBD1. Germline V gives CDR1 SGDLS, CDR2 YYNGEE. CDR3 length: 14 residues. V was pared by 3 bases and J by 13 bases, with 15 bases of the junction left unmatched. CDR3: CASSGDRSTYALYF. CDR3 nucleotide sequence: TGTGCCAGCAGCGGGGACAGGTCCACCTACGCTCTCTACTTC.

The sample holds many counts of this clonotype. The chain carries TRBV11-3 and TRBJ2-5, with D perhaps matching TRBD2 (6 bases). Trimming removed 1 base at V and 1 base at J, with 10 bases between. Germline V lookup: CDR1 SGHNT, CDR2 YENEEA. This CDR3 region has 15 residues. CDR3 DNA sequence: TGTGCCAGCAGCTTAGGGCTAGCGCTCCAAGAGACCCAGTACTTC. This sequence encodes CASSLGLALQETQYF.

The CDR3 bases are TGTGCCAGCAGTGCCAATTGGGCGGATAACTACGAGCAGTACTTC. Its protein product is CASSANWADNYEQYF. The V call is TRBV6-5, the J call TRBJ2-7, with D unclear. Germline CDR1 MNHEY, CDR2 SVGAGI. V gave up 5 bases and J gave up 3 bases, with 17 bases separating them. This CDR3 region has 15 residues.

The gene calls are TRBV4-2 and TRBJ1-6, with a possible D match to TRBD1 (5 bases). V was pared by 4 bases and J by 13 bases, with 17 bases between. Germline V gene sequence: CDR1 LGHNA, CDR2 YNFKEQ. The CDR3 totals 14 residues. CDR3 bases: TGTGCCAGCAGCCGTTCGAGGGACGGCTCGCCCCTCCACTTT. Translation gives CASSRSRDGSPLHF.

The sample holds a few counts of this clonotype. The gene calls are TRBV12-3 or TRBV12-4 and TRBJ1-2; D is undetermined. The V end was cut by 0 bases, the J end by 6 bases, with 5 bases between. CDR3 length equals 12 residues. The CDR3 reads CASSLAGNGYTF. The CDR3 bases are TGTGCCAGCAGTTTAGCAGGGAATGGCTACACCTTC.

The rearrangement uses TRBV20-1 and TRBJ1-2; D gene unclear. Trimming pared 5 bases from V and 5 bases from J, leaving 18 bases between. CDR1 DFQATT and CDR2 SNEGSKA come from the germline V gene (reference sequence). The CDR3 totals 14 residues. CDR3 loop: CSAPRHSASYGYTF. In DNA form, the CDR3 reads TGCAGTGCTCCACGGCATAGCGCTAGTTATGGCTACACCTTC.

The chain is built from TRBV19 and TRBJ1-1; 9 nucleotides agree with TRBD1. V shed 6 bases, J shed 0 bases, and the junction held 14 bases outside the gene matches. This CDR3 has 18 residues. CDR1 and CDR2 from the germline V gene are LNHDA and SQIVND (reference sequence). The CDR3 nucleotides read TGTGCCAGTAGAGAAACCGGGACAGGGATTCCCTTGAACACTGAAGCTTTCTTT. This codes for CASRETGTGIPLNTEAFF.

This clonotype was detected only once. The rearrangement joins TRBV20-1 to TRBJ1-1; D uncertain. Trimming stripped 2 bases from V and 9 bases from J, with 16 bases between. CDR3 length equals 13 residues. Germline V gives CDR1 DFQATT, CDR2 SNEGSKA (reference sequence). For the CDR3, the DNA is TGCAGTGCTAGAAGTACAGAACTGAACAAAGCTTTCTTT. It codes for CSARSTELNKAFF.

With regard to this clonotype: A read error may account for a junction end that differs from germline. V usage is TRBV15 and J usage is TRBJ2-7, with TRBD2 as a possible D gene (6 bases). Germline CDR1 LNHNV, CDR2 YYDKDF (reference sequence). The CDR3 runs to 12 residues. The CDR3 nucleotides read TGTGCCACCAGGCAACTAGCCGATGACTACAACTTC. It codes for CATRQLADDYNF.

The rearrangement joins TRBV4-1 to TRBJ2-6; TRBD1 aligns across 8 bases. The V gene's germline CDR1 is MGHRA and CDR2 YSYEKL. This CDR3 is 15 amino acids long. The V and J ends lost 7 bases and 4 bases, in that order; junction bases with no gene match: 6. The CDR3 DNA follows: TGCGCCAGCACTCGACAGGGGTCAGGGGCCAACGTCCTGACTTTC. Its translation is CASTRQGSGANVLTF.

A note on this clonotype: One junction end disagrees with the germline gene, perhaps due to a read error. This chain connects TRBV7-8 to TRBJ1-2; D might be TRBD1 (5 bases). Germline V gene sequence: CDR1 SGHVS, CDR2 FQNEAQ. CDR3 length equals 14 residues. CDR3 sequence: CASSRGGALSSHPF. The CDR3 DNA reads as TGTGCCAGCAGCAGAGGCGGGGCGTTAAGCAGCCACCCCTTC. Supplemented by reference TRBV7-8 and TRBJ1-2, the full variable domain reads GAGVSQSPRYKVAKRGQDVALRCDPISGHVSLFWYQQALGQGPEFLTYFQNEAQLDKSGLPSDRFFAERPEGSVSTLKIQRTQQEDSAVYLCASSRGGALSSHPFGSGTRLTVV.

This clonotype has just one count. This chain links TRBV19 with TRBJ2-2; 7 nucleotides line up with TRBD1. The J call may not be correct, given that the DNA end is closer to TRBJ1-4. Looked up from germline, CDR1 is LNHDA and CDR2 is SQIVND (reference sequence). The CDR3 has 14 residues. CDR3 nucleotides: TGTGCCAGTACGCAAGGGGGCAATACTGAAAAACTGTTTTTT. This codes for CASTQGGNTEKLFF.

V is TRBV7-2 and J is TRBJ2-5; D unresolved. V lost 1 base, J lost 9 bases, and 21 bases lay in between. CDR3 length: 16 amino acids. Germline CDR1 and CDR2: SGHTA and FQGNSA. The CDR3 nucleotides are TGTGCCAGCAGCTTAGTGGCAGGCACCAGCAATCAGCCCCAGTACTTC. As protein: CASSLVAGTSNQPQYF.

This clonotype appeared many times. The rearrangement joins TRBV7-3 to TRBJ2-7; 7 positions match TRBD2. This CDR3 is built from 13 residues. The germline V gene encodes CDR1 SGHTA and CDR2 FQGTGA. The junction had 5 bases not matched to a gene; V was cut back by 5 bases and J by 4 bases. DNA for the CDR3: TGTGCCAGCAGCCCCAGAGCGGGGTACGAGCAGTACTTC. Translation: CASSPRAGYEQYF. The whole variable domain, filled in from reference TRBV7-3 and TRBJ2-7, reads GAGVSQTPSNKVTEKGKYVELRCDPISGHTALYWYRQSLGQGPEFLIYFQGTGAADDSGLPNDRFFAVRPEGSVSTLKIQRTERGDSAVYLCASSPRAGYEQYFGPGTRLTVT.

In its sample, this clonotype was seen many times. The rearrangement links TRBV5-4 to TRBJ2-5; the match to TRBD2 covers 10 bases. The germline gives CDR1 SGHNT, CDR2 YYREEE (reference sequence). The trim removed 5 bases at V and 4 bases at J, leaving 11 bases unmatched. This CDR3 is built from 16 residues. The CDR3 protein is CASSSQSGGARETQYF. DNA of the CDR3: TGTGCCAGCAGTTCTCAAAGCGGGGGGGCCCGAGAGACCCAGTACTTC.

Note on this clonotype: The conserved phenylalanine or tryptophan normally closing the CDR3 is absent here, so this likely arose from a read error. The limits of the CDR3 on the DNA are not certain, so only TCRdb's listed CDR3 is given. This chain joins TRBV7-3 and TRBJ2-7; TRBD1 reflects the table's D call only, with no check against the DNA. The CDR3 length is 13 residues, termini included. Germline V gene lookup returns CDR1 SGHTA and CDR2 FQGTGA. The CDR3 protein is CASSDRDGPMDGY.

The J gene is TRBJ1-1, the V gene TRBV7-9; D remains unclear. In germline, CDR1 is SEHNR, CDR2 FQNEAQ (reference sequence). The CDR3 has 15 residues. The ends were cut back, 0 bases at V and 1 base at J, with 9 bases in the middle. CDR3 amino acids: CASSLARLGNTEAFF. CDR3 in DNA: TGTGCCAGCAGCTTAGCGCGACTGGGGAACACTGAAGCTTTCTTT.